The 13 T cell receptor beta chains below come from one sample, sequenced in a study of early T cells in non-severe SARS-CoV-2 infection. TCRdb ran MiXCR on the 5' RACE reads and lists one entry per CDR3 protein. The sample holds some 52,000 distinct CDR3 sequences, over 7% seen once. The sample comprised whole blood. These receptors all stem from an adult who was a healthcare worker with PCR-confirmed SARS-CoV-2 infection or an uninfected control (not recorded which).

This chain uses TRBV20-1 with TRBJ1-1; D possibly corresponds to TRBD1 (6 bases). This CDR3 spans 13 amino acids. In germline, CDR1 is DFQATT, CDR2 SNEGSKA (reference sequence). V was cut by 2 bases and J by 3 bases, with 10 bases left in between. The DNA of the CDR3 is TGCAGTGCTAGAAACAGGGCGGACACTGAAGCTTTCTTT. Its protein is CSARNRADTEAFF.

This clonotype was recorded many times. The chain joins TRBV6-2 or TRBV6-3 to TRBJ2-1; no clear D. The CDR3 covers 15 residues. Looked up from germline, CDR1 is MNHEY and CDR2 is SVGEGT. The V and J ends lost 4 bases and 6 bases respectively, with 16 bases between them. The CDR3 DNA is TGTGCCAGCAGTTCCTCAGGACGGGCGTCCAATGAGCAGTTCTTC. Translation gives CASSSSGRASNEQFF.

This clonotype has just a few counts. The chain joins TRBV6-6 to TRBJ2-7; D remains unclear. Germline CDR1 reads MNHNY; CDR2 reads SVGAGI (reference sequence). The V end lost 5 bases, the J end lost 0 bases, and 8 bases lay between the germline ends. The CDR3 contains 13 residues. In DNA, the CDR3 is TGTGCCAGCAGTGGACGGAGCTCCTACGAGCAGTACTTC. This sequence encodes CASSGRSSYEQYF.

The V gene is TRBV4-1, the J gene TRBJ2-7; 10 positions match TRBD2. CDR1 MGHRA and CDR2 YSYEKL come from the germline V gene. After removal of 4 bases from V and 0 bases from J, the junction contained 3 bases not matched to a gene. This CDR3 contains 15 residues. DNA for the CDR3: TGCGCCAGCAGCCCGGGACTAGCGAACTCCTACGAGCAGTACTTC. Translation gives CASSPGLANSYEQYF.

This CDR3 is CSVAGQGGEQYF. Written as DNA, the CDR3 is TGCAGCGTTGCGGGACAGGGGGGCGAGCAGTACTTC. This chain uses TRBV29-1 with TRBJ2-7, with TRBD1 matching 11 bases. The V and J ends lost 4 bases and 6 bases, in that order; junction bases with no gene match: 2. The V gene's germline CDR1 is SQVTM and CDR2 ANQGSEA. This CDR3 region has 12 residues.

This clonotype appeared many times. The rearrangement uses TRBV27 and TRBJ2-7; TRBD2 matches 7 bases. With V trimmed by 7 bases and J by 2 bases, 5 bases remained unmatched. CDR1 and CDR2 from the germline V gene are MNHEY and SMNVEV (reference sequence). The CDR3 sequence is 13 residues long. This CDR3 is CASKSGAAYEQYF. In nucleotides, the CDR3 is TGTGCCAGCAAAAGCGGGGCTGCCTACGAGCAGTACTTC.

The V gene is TRBV5-1, the J gene TRBJ2-3, with 7 bases aligning to TRBD1. After removal of 5 bases from V and 2 bases from J, the junction contained 8 bases not matched to a gene. There are 15 residues in the CDR3. Germline CDR1 SGHRS, CDR2 YFSETQ. In DNA, the CDR3 is TGCGCCAGCAGTCGGCGACAGGGTACCACAGATACGCAGTATTTT. Translating it yields CASSRRQGTTDTQYF.

This clonotype was recorded at least ten times. The V call is TRBV6-5, the J call TRBJ2-7; 9 bases fit TRBD1. The CDR3 runs to 15 residues. Germline CDR1 is MNHEY and CDR2 is SVGAGI. V trimming: 6 bases; J trimming: 4 bases; junction bases outside the gene matches: 10. As DNA, the CDR3 is TGTGCCAGCAGAAACTCTTGGACAGGGGTATACGAGCAGTACTTC. It codes for CASRNSWTGVYEQYF.

CDR3 DNA: TGTGCCAGCAGCTTTGGGGACACTGAAGCTTTCTTT. It yields the protein CASSFGDTEAFF. The V call is TRBV7-9, the J call TRBJ1-1, with D uncertain. This CDR3 is 12 amino acids long. The V gene lost 3 bases and the J gene lost 3 bases, with 5 bases spanning the gap. Germline-derived CDR1 and CDR2 are SEHNR and FQNEAQ (reference sequence).

In this sample, this clonotype turned up a few times. The CDR3 loop reads CASSWDREDEKLFF. CDR3 DNA sequence: TGTGCCAGCAGTTGGGACAGGGAGGATGAAAAACTGTTTTTT. The chain joins TRBV7-9 to TRBJ1-4; TRBD1 matches 9 bases. Germline loops: CDR1 SEHNR, CDR2 FQNEAQ (reference sequence). This CDR3 has 14 residues. With 6 bases clipped from V and 6 bases from J, the junction kept 5 bases outside the gene matches.

The CDR3 DNA sequence: TGTGCCAGCAGTCCGTCCGGATTGAACACTGAAGCTTTCTTT. As protein: CASSPSGLNTEAFF. This sequence joins TRBV28 and TRBJ1-1; the D is unclear. V was pared by 5 bases and J by 0 bases, with 10 bases between. The germline V gene has CDR1 MDHEN and CDR2 SYDVKM. The CDR3 has 14 amino acids.

This clonotype was seen at least ten times. This sequence joins TRBV7-9 and TRBJ2-2; unclear D gene. Germline V gene data show CDR1 as SEHNR and CDR2 as FQNEAQ (reference sequence). The CDR3 is 14 residues long. V shed 5 bases and J shed 4 bases, with 11 bases lying between them. CDR3 loop: CASSPLRGTGELFF. The DNA for the CDR3 is TGTGCCAGCAGCCCTCTACGTGGCACCGGGGAGCTGTTTTTT.

The chain joins TRBV5-6 to TRBJ1-6; D is possibly TRBD1 (5 bases). V was cut by 0 bases and J by 8 bases, with 9 bases left in between. CDR1 and CDR2 from the germline V gene are SGHDT and YYEEEE. The CDR3 runs to 14 residues. This CDR3 reads CASSLAQGDSPLHF. The CDR3 DNA reads TGTGCCAGCAGCTTGGCTCAGGGTGATTCACCCCTCCACTTT.